This is a list of T cell receptor beta chains from one sample in a study of cytotoxic CD8 clonotypes in ibrutinib-treated CLL. Repertoires were generated with immunoSEQ multiplex PCR, while TCRdb's copy carries only in-frame clones and drops some. The sample includes more than 300,000 clones, just under 80% of them seen just once. Sequenced material: PBMCs, taken before ibrutinib treatment. The source is a human donor with chronic lymphocytic leukemia. CDR3s include the opening cysteine and the closing phenylalanine or tryptophan. A D gene is named only where the DNA matches it firmly. The size of a clone is reported for some rows only, either as once, few or many, or as a class for expanded clones.

abundance	v_gene	d_gene	j_gene	CDR3nt	CDR3aa
few	TRBV6-6	NA	TRBJ1-2	TGTGCCAGCAATAAAAGAGGGGACAAACTGCCTGGCTACACCTTC	CASNKRGDKLPGYTF
NA	TRBV29-1	TRBD2	TRBJ2-2	TGCAGCACGCCGGGACTAGGAACCGGGGAGCTGTTTTTT	CSTPGLGTGELFF
NA	TRBV2	TRBD2	TRBJ2-1	TGTGCCAGCAGTGTACTAGCGGGGCCCGGGAGCAATGAGCAGTTCTTC	CASSVLAGPGSNEQFF
NA	TRBV6-5	NA	TRBJ1-4	TGTGCCAGCAGTTACTCGAATGGTGAAGGAGAAAAACTGTTTTTT	CASSYSNGEGEKLFF
NA	TRBV18	NA	TRBJ1-1	TGTGCCAGCTCACCACCATCAGGCTTCGACAGCACTGAAGCTTTCTTT	CASSPPSGFDSTEAFF
NA	TRBV11-2	TRBD1	TRBJ2-7	TGTGCCAGCAGCTTAAACACAGGGGCCCTCTACGAGCAGTACTTC	CASSLNTGALYEQYF
NA	TRBV21-1	NA	TRBJ2-3	TGTGCCAGCAGCAAGACGTCCCGGGACAGGGATCGAACAGATACGCAGTATTTT	CASSKTSRDRDRTDTQYF
NA	TRBV19	TRBD2	TRBJ2-7	TGTGCCAGTAGATCTCGCGGGGGATACGAGCAGTACTTC	CASRSRGGYEQYF
NA	TRBV18	TRBD2	TRBJ2-1	TGTGCCAGCTCACCATGGGCCCTAGCGGGAGACAATGAGCAGTTCTTC	CASSPWALAGDNEQFF
few	TRBV20-1	NA	TRBJ2-7	TGCAGTGCTATAAGACGGGAGCAGTACTTC	CSAIRREQYF
NA	TRBV5-4	NA	TRBJ1-1	TGTGCCAGCAGCTTGGCAGGGGAACCTGAAGCTTTCTTT	CASSLAGEPEAFF
NA	TRBV5-4	NA	TRBJ2-1	TGTGCCAGCAGCCCCAACCCCAACAATGAGCAGTTCTTC	CASSPNPNNEQFF
NA	TRBV6-6	TRBD1	TRBJ2-7	TGTGCCAGCAGTTACAGACAGGGGCTGACCGAGCAGTACTTC	CASSYRQGLTEQYF
NA	TRBV7-9	NA	TRBJ1-1	TGTGCCAGCAGCTTATCCCGGGCCCCGTCGGAAGCTTTCTTT	CASSLSRAPSEAFF
NA	TRBV2	NA	TRBJ2-7	TGTGCCAGCAGTGAAATCGGGTACGAGCAGTACTTC	CASSEIGYEQYF
NA	TRBV7-2	NA	TRBJ2-5	TGTGCCAGCAGCTTAGGCCGGGTGGGAGAGACCCAGTACTTC	CASSLGRVGETQYF
NA	TRBV10-2	NA	TRBJ2-7	TGCGCCAGCAGTGAGTCCGCCGGATGGGGGAGTCTCCATTACGAGCAGTACTTC	CASSESAGWGSLHYEQYF
NA	TRBV10-3	NA	TRBJ2-7	TGTGCCATCAGTGAACGTAACAGGGCGAGTGAGCAGTACTTC	CAISERNRASEQYF
NA	TRBV6-6	TRBD2	TRBJ2-1	TGTGCCAGCAGGGGGACTAGCGGTACCGGTGAGCAGTTCTTC	CASRGTSGTGEQFF
NA	TRBV5-1	TRBD2	TRBJ2-3	TGCGCCAGCAGCGCAGGACTAGCGGGATCTAGCACAGATACGCAGTATTTT	CASSAGLAGSSTDTQYF
NA	TRBV5-1	NA	TRBJ2-5	TGCGCCAGCAGCTTGGATACGACGGACGAGACCCAGTACTTC	CASSLDTTDETQYF
NA	TRBV4-2	NA	TRBJ2-7	TGTGCCAGCAGCCTCAACAGGGACTACGAGCAGTACTTC	CASSLNRDYEQYF
NA	TRBV5-1	NA	TRBJ1-1	TGCGCCAGCAGCTTGGAGGGTCGGGGGGCGCTCGCTGAAGCTTTCTTT	CASSLEGRGALAEAFF
NA	TRBV6-5	NA	TRBJ2-1	TGTGCCAGCAGTTACGGATGGGACAATTCGGCTGAGCAGTTCTTC	CASSYGWDNSAEQFF
NA	TRBV18	TRBD1	TRBJ2-2	TGTGCCAGCTCACCGGACAGGGGGCTTACCGGGGAGCTGTTTTTT	CASSPDRGLTGELFF
NA	TRBV7-6	TRBD1	TRBJ2-7	TGTGCCAGCAGCTTCAGACAGGGCAACTACGAGCAGTACTTC	CASSFRQGNYEQYF
NA	TRBV27	NA	TRBJ2-7	TGTGCCAGCAGAAGTGCAGGGATATCCTACGAGCAGTACTTC	CASRSAGISYEQYF
NA	TRBV9	TRBD1	TRBJ2-1	TGTGCCAGCAGCGTTCCGGTTGGGACAGGGACCAATGAGCAGTTCTTC	CASSVPVGTGTNEQFF
NA	TRBV15	TRBD2	TRBJ2-5	TGTGCCACCAGCAGCCTTCTGGGACTAGCGGGAGGCGAGACCCAGTACTTC	CATSSLLGLAGGETQYF
NA	TRBV19	NA	TRBJ2-2	TGTGCCAGTAGTACCAGACAGAACCGCCCGCCACGTACCGGGGAGCTGTTTTTT	CASSTRQNRPPRTGELFF
once	TRBV7-2	NA	TRBJ2-1	TGTGCCAGCAGCACGATCCGCCCCCCTGGGCGACCTAACAATGAGCAGTTCTTC	CASSTIRPPGRPNNEQFF
once	TRBV5-5	TRBD1	TRBJ1-5	TGTGCCAGCAGCTTGGAACAGGGGAGCAATCAGCCCCAGCATTTT	CASSLEQGSNQPQHF
NA	TRBV10-3	NA	TRBJ1-1	TGTGCCATCAGTGACCGGGACGGGGACACTGAAGCTTTCTTT	CAISDRDGDTEAFF
once	TRBV19	NA	TRBJ2-3	TGTGCCAGTAGTATACCCGGGAGTACAGATACGCAGTATTTT	CASSIPGSTDTQYF
NA	TRBV4-3	TRBD2	TRBJ2-3	TGCGCCAGCAGCCCCAGTCCCGGCGGGAGGGCCCTAGATACGCAGTATTTT	CASSPSPGGRALDTQYF
NA	TRBV27	NA	TRBJ2-5	TGTGCCAGCAGTATTAGCGTGTGGGAGACCCAGTACTTC	CASSISVWETQYF
NA	TRBV30	NA	TRBJ1-4	TGTGCCTGGAGTGTATTAGGGGGGCCCGGTGAAAAACTGTTTTTT	CAWSVLGGPGEKLFF
NA	TRBV2	NA	TRBJ2-2	TGTGCCAGCAGTGAACTTCGGAGGGTCTCCGGGGAGCTGTTTTTT	CASSELRRVSGELFF
NA	TRBV9	TRBD2	TRBJ2-1	TGTGCCAGCAGCGTAGGCGGTAGCGGGGATTACAATGAGCAGTTCTTC	CASSVGGSGDYNEQFF
NA	TRBV11-2	NA	TRBJ1-2	TGTGCCAGCTCTCTGGACAGAACTTATGGCTACACCTTC	CASSLDRTYGYTF
once	TRBV4-2	NA	TRBJ2-5	TGTGCCAGCAGCCAAGGTACTGGGGGAACAGGGAGGGGAGAGACCCAGTACTTC	CASSQGTGGTGRGETQYF
NA	TRBV6-4	NA	TRBJ2-3	TGTGCCAGCAGTGCCCGGGGGGCCCCCACAGATACGCAGTATTTT	CASSARGAPTDTQYF
once	TRBV6-1	NA	TRBJ2-7	TGTGCCAGCAGTGTCCACCGGGACAACTACGAGCAGTACTTC	CASSVHRDNYEQYF
NA	TRBV7-3	NA	TRBJ2-2	TGTGCCAGCAGCTCGAACTCCGACACCGGGGAGCTGTTTTTT	CASSSNSDTGELFF
few	TRBV7-9	NA	TRBJ2-3	TGTGCCAGCAGCTTATCACTAGACCCCGCGGCGCAGTATTTT	CASSLSLDPAAQYF
NA	TRBV18	NA	TRBJ1-4	TGTGCCAGCTCACCTCGGGACCGGAATGAAAAACTGTTTTTT	CASSPRDRNEKLFF
few	TRBV5-1	NA	TRBJ1-3	TGCGCCAGCAGCTTGGAGGCAGGCCACTCTGGAAACACCATATATTTT	CASSLEAGHSGNTIYF
NA	TRBV7-2	TRBD2	TRBJ2-3	TGTGCCAGCAGTAGGGGACTAGCGGGGAGCACAGATACGCAGTATTTT	CASSRGLAGSTDTQYF
NA	TRBV19	NA	TRBJ2-5	TGTGCCAGTAGCCCTTCCAGGGCACAGCAAGAGACCCAGTACTTC	CASSPSRAQQETQYF
NA	TRBV4-2	NA	TRBJ1-4	TGTGCCAGCAGCCAAGCAGAATCGCAAAATGAAAAACTGTTTTTT	CASSQAESQNEKLFF
NA	TRBV5-6	NA	TRBJ2-6	TGTGCCACTAGGACAGCAATCTCTGGGGCCAACGTCCTGACTTTC	CATRTAISGANVLTF